These 22 T cell receptor beta chains share one sample of origin, sequenced in a study of CD8 T cells in ankylosing spondylitis. TCRdb re-derived calls from the 5' RACE reads in MiXCR, one entry per CDR3 protein. This table holds approximately 16,000 distinct CDR3 sequences, less than 9.5% found once. Sequences were obtained from blood. The receptors come from a male donor with ankylosing spondylitis or in good health (not recorded which).

The chain has TRBV5-1 and TRBJ1-1; tentative D call: TRBD1 (5 bases). Looked up from germline, CDR1 is SGHRS and CDR2 is YFSETQ. The CDR3 has 14 residues. Trimming removed 3 bases from V and 4 bases from J, with 13 bases in between. CDR3 sequence: CASSSTGGSTEAFF. As DNA, the CDR3 is TGCGCCAGCAGCTCAACGGGGGGAAGCACTGAAGCTTTCTTT.

Ten or more counts support this clonotype. V usage is TRBV20-1 and J usage is TRBJ2-7; 11 bases are a match to TRBD1. The V and J ends lost 3 bases and 3 bases, in that order; junction bases with no gene match: 7. This CDR3 comprises 15 residues. Germline loops: CDR1 DFQATT, CDR2 SNEGSKA (reference sequence). CDR3 region: CSASWGQGEFYEQYV. CDR3 in DNA: TGCAGTGCTAGCTGGGGACAGGGGGAATTCTACGAGCAGTACGTC.

On this clonotype itself: A much larger clone differs by one base, so this may be a read error. The J gene is TRBJ2-2, the V gene TRBV9; D is unresolved. Germline CDR1 and CDR2: SGDLS and YYNGEE. This CDR3 comprises 11 residues. Deletions cut 6 bases from V and 3 bases from J, with 3 bases between. The CDR3 DNA sequence: TGTGCCAGCACGGACACCGGGGAGCTGTTTTTT. Translated, it gives CASTDTGELFF.

This chain connects TRBV7-6 to TRBJ2-3; 7 nucleotides align to TRBD1. The V segment lost 5 bases and the J segment 2 bases; nucleotides outside the gene matches: 7. This CDR3 contains 15 residues. The germline CDR1 and CDR2 sequences are SGHVS and FNYEAQ. DNA for the CDR3: TGTGCCAGCAGCCCTTACAGGGGCCTCACAGATACGCAGTATTTT. Residues: CASSPYRGLTDTQYF.

This rearrangement joins TRBV7-6 to TRBJ2-7, with D possibly being TRBD1 or TRBD2 (5 bases each). Germline V gene lookup returns CDR1 SGHVS and CDR2 FNYEAQ. Trimming left V 5 bases short and J 0 bases short, with 17 bases between. The CDR3 contains 16 residues. The DNA of the CDR3 is TGTGCCAGCAGCCCCAGCTCGGGGCTGGGCTCCTACGAGCAGTACTTC. Protein sequence: CASSPSSGLGSYEQYF.

The chain carries TRBV20-1 and TRBJ2-1; D may be TRBD2 (5 bases). CDR1 is DFQATT, CDR2 SNEGSKA, per germline (reference sequence). CDR3 length: 16 amino acids. Trimming took 0 bases from V and 2 from J, leaving 14 bases between them. In nucleotides, the CDR3 is TGCAGTGCTAGAGATAATCGGGGAGAGGCCTACAATGAGCAGTTCTTC. It translates to CSARDNRGEAYNEQFF.

This clonotype was counted at least ten times. The chain combines TRBV20-1 with TRBJ2-2, with D maybe TRBD2 (6 bases). V lost 6 bases and J 7 bases, leaving 18 bases between the germline ends. The CDR3 totals 14 residues. Looked up from germline, CDR1 is DFQATT and CDR2 is SNEGSKA (reference sequence). The CDR3 sequence: CSAHTRDFLGELFF. The CDR3 DNA follows: TGCAGTGCCCACACCCGGGACTTTCTCGGGGAGCTGTTTTTT.

In this sample, this clonotype turned up many times. This chain connects TRBV12-3 or TRBV12-4 to TRBJ2-1; D possibly corresponds to TRBD2 (7 bases). The CDR3 has 13 amino acids. V was shortened by 4 bases and J by 7 bases, with 11 bases between the two germline ends. CDR3 in amino acids: CASSWGGLNEQFF. The CDR3 bases are TGTGCCAGCAGTTGGGGGGGCCTAAATGAGCAGTTCTTC.

This clonotype was detected only a few times. J is TRBJ2-2 and V is TRBV20-1, with D tentatively TRBD1 (6 bases). Germline-derived CDR1 and CDR2 are DFQATT and SNEGSKA (reference sequence). The V gene lost 2 bases and the J gene lost 4 bases, with 11 bases spanning the gap. This CDR3 region has 14 residues. DNA for the CDR3: TGCAGTGCTAGATCAGGCAGGGGCACCGGGGAGCTGTTTTTT. Protein sequence: CSARSGRGTGELFF.

This clonotype occurred many times. V usage is TRBV12-3 or TRBV12-4 and J usage is TRBJ2-3; D gene ambiguous. V was pared by 7 bases and J by 7 bases, with 21 bases between. This CDR3 is 15 amino acids long. The CDR3 DNA reads TGTGCCAGCACCCCCCTTCCACCTACTCTTCATACGCAGTATTTT. This sequence encodes CASTPLPPTLHTQYF.

This clonotype has ten or more counts. V is TRBV20-1 and J is TRBJ1-3; D gene uncertain. Trimming shortened V by 6 bases and J by 0 bases, and 6 bases separated the two germline ends. The germline V gene has CDR1 DFQATT and CDR2 SNEGSKA (reference sequence). The CDR3 loop spans 12 amino acids. The CDR3 here is CSAPTSGNTIYF. CDR3 DNA: TGCAGTGCCCCTACCTCTGGAAACACCATATATTTT.

This clonotype has a count of ten or more. The rearrangement uses TRBV10-3 and TRBJ2-3, with 10 positions matching TRBD2. In germline, CDR1 is ENHRY, CDR2 SYGVKD. The CDR3 is 15 residues long. V gave up 7 bases and J gave up 3 bases; unmatched junction bases: 7. Here the CDR3 reads CAITPAGGRTDTQYF. CDR3 DNA: TGTGCCATCACCCCAGCGGGGGGGCGGACAGATACGCAGTATTTT.

Only a few counts were recorded for this clonotype. V is TRBV20-1 and J is TRBJ2-1, with a possible D match to TRBD1 (5 bases). Trimming took 3 bases from V and 2 from J, leaving 11 bases between them. Germline V gives CDR1 DFQATT, CDR2 SNEGSKA (reference sequence). The CDR3 totals 14 residues. The CDR3 region has the DNA TGCAGTGCTAGGACAGCTTCCCCCTACAATGAGCAGTTCTTC. Translation gives CSARTASPYNEQFF.

This clonotype was recorded a few times. The J gene is TRBJ2-1, the V gene TRBV11-2; 9 nucleotides line up with TRBD1. Trimming took 5 bases from V and 7 from J; bases not matched to a gene: 6. CDR1 and CDR2 (germline): SGHAT, FQNNGV. This CDR3 has 14 amino acids. The CDR3 DNA follows: TGTGCCAGCAGCCTTACGACAGGGGGGAATGAGCAGTTCTTC. This translates into CASSLTTGGNEQFF.

The chain carries TRBV20-1 and TRBJ2-5, with 12 bases aligning to TRBD2. The germline gives CDR1 DFQATT, CDR2 SNEGSKA (reference sequence). V trimming: 6 bases; J trimming: 5 bases; junction bases outside the gene matches: 7. This CDR3 region has 14 residues. As DNA, the CDR3 is TGCAGTGCCTCCAGACTAGCGGGAGAGGAGACCCAGTACTTC. Encoded protein: CSASRLAGEETQYF.

This clonotype was seen repeatedly, ten times or more. This chain uses TRBV28 with TRBJ2-3; TRBD1 matches at 7 bases. The CDR3 is 14 amino acids. From germline, CDR1 is MDHEN and CDR2 SYDVKM. The V segment lost 5 bases and the J segment 0 bases; nucleotides outside the gene matches: 2. CDR3 region: CASSGQASTDTQYF. The CDR3 nucleotides read TGTGCCAGCAGTGGACAGGCTAGCACAGATACGCAGTATTTT.

This clonotype appeared a few times. The chain joins TRBV6-1 to TRBJ1-1; 9 bases are a match to TRBD1. The CDR3 is 13 amino acids. CDR1 is MNHNS, CDR2 SASEGT, per germline. Unmatched junction bases numbered 7, after V lost 9 bases and J lost 5 bases. CDR3 coding DNA: TGTGCCAGTCGACGGGACAGGGAGACTGAAGCTTTCTTT. Translating gives CASRRDRETEAFF.

This clonotype was seen at least ten times. This rearrangement joins TRBV20-1 to TRBJ2-1; TRBD2 aligns across 7 bases. The CDR3 covers 13 residues. CDR1 is DFQATT, CDR2 SNEGSKA, per germline (reference sequence). With 6 bases clipped from V and 3 bases from J, the junction kept 5 bases outside the gene matches. The chain's CDR3 is CSAPRGDYNEQFF. DNA for the CDR3: TGCAGTGCCCCTCGGGGGGACTACAATGAGCAGTTCTTC.

The gene calls are TRBV6-6 and TRBJ1-5; possibly TRBD1 for D (6 bases). Trimming shortened V by 6 bases and J by 5 bases, and 20 bases separated the two germline ends. CDR1 and CDR2 (germline): MNHNY, SVGAGI (reference sequence). The CDR3 extends over 16 amino acids. CDR3 in amino acids: CASSPADSPSDQPQHF. CDR3 in DNA: TGTGCCAGCAGCCCCGCGGACAGTCCAAGTGATCAGCCCCAGCATTTT.

This clonotype was counted between two and nine times. This chain uses TRBV9 with TRBJ2-1; possibly TRBD1 for D (6 bases). Looked up from germline, CDR1 is SGDLS and CDR2 is YYNGEE. The CDR3 extends over 14 amino acids. V lost 6 bases to trimming and J lost 9 bases, with 19 bases between them. CDR3 nucleotides: TGTGCCAGCACCCGAGGGGGATCCCCCGTTGAGCAGTTCTTC. Amino acids: CASTRGGSPVEQFF. The full variable domain, rest sourced from reference TRBV9 and TRBJ2-1, is DSGVTQTPKHLITATGQRVTLRCSPRSGDLSVYWYQQSLDQGLQFLIQYYNGEERAKGNILERFSAQQFPDLHSELNLSSLELGDSALYFCASTRGGSPVEQFFGPGTRLTVL.

This clonotype is classed as medium-sized. This chain connects TRBV5-1 to TRBJ2-1; D remains unclear. The CDR3 totals 11 residues. Germline CDR1 reads SGHRS; CDR2 reads YFSETQ. The germline V and J ends were trimmed by 4 bases and 5 bases, with 4 bases remaining between them. The CDR3: CASSHNNEQFF. CDR3 bases: TGCGCCAGCAGCCACAACAATGAGCAGTTCTTC.

The chain uses TRBV28 and TRBJ2-1; 8 nucleotides agree with TRBD2. The J segment lost 5 bases and the V segment lost 4 bases, leaving 7 bases of the junction unmatched. Germline-derived CDR1 and CDR2 are MDHEN and SYDVKM. This CDR3 region has 15 residues. CDR3 residues: CASSSASGWDNEQFF. CDR3 coding DNA: TGTGCCAGCAGTTCCGCTAGCGGGTGGGACAATGAGCAGTTCTTC.